The clone carrying this TCR beta chain was seen only a few times. What it recognizes is unknown. Sample donors were healthy Caucasian individuals that came from Russia, aged roughly 6 to 100. Peripheral blood samples of around 11 milliliters were drawn from each donor. Per sample, extraction of total RNA gave at least 5 micrograms in every case. This specimen belongs to a study of blood T cells in healthy people across ages. The study, taken as a whole, reports: Strong correlation existed between TCR beta diversity and naive T cell percentage.

The authors ran a second PCR of about 7 to 11 cycles using a sample-barcoded 5' primer and a J-beta primer mix. Each CDR3 protein is one row after TCRdb ran MiXCR on the 5' RACE reads. The sample lists some 690,000 distinct CDR3 sequences; around a fifth were seen once. Deletions cut 0 bases from V and 10 bases from J, with 8 bases between. Germline lookup yields CDR1 SGHKS and CDR2 YYEKEE (reference sequence). The CDR3 spans 12 residues. The TCR sequence derives from a man between 65 and 85 years old in good health. Sequencing was carried out using blood. V usage is TRBV5-5 and J usage is TRBJ2-1; perhaps TRBD2 as D (6 bases). The CDR3 spells CASSLVSGEQFF. The DNA for the CDR3 is TGTGCCAGCAGCTTGGTCAGCGGGGAGCAGTTCTTC.